This T cell receptor (beta chain) was observed in a study of regulatory T cells in long-lasting Graves disease. As to time point: newly diagnosed GD, antithyroid drugs for less than 3 months. RNA extracted from PBMCs served as the sequencing template. It was by American Thyroid Association guidelines that Graves' disease was diagnosed. V shed 4 bases, J shed 6 bases, and the junction held 2 bases outside the gene matches. Germline CDR1 SGHRS, CDR2 YFSETQ. This CDR3 region has 14 residues. With iRepertoire HTBI primers and Arm-PCR of CDR3 regions, TCR beta libraries were built. Authors' analysis steps: Identification yielded about 66 TRBV and about 15 TRBJ segments across samples. From the multiplex PCR reads, TCRdb called clonotypes with MiXCR, one entry per CDR3 protein. It is TCRdb's table, rather than the study itself, that gives the V and J calls and clone size. Of about 320,000 distinct CDR3 sequences detected, 15% to 20% appear once; the ten largest clones hold about two fifths.

Sequenced here: peripheral blood mononuclear cells (PBMCs), sampled at new diagnosis, from a patient treated with antithyroid drugs. The origin of this receptor is a female donor with Graves disease. The chain joins TRBV5-1 to TRBJ2-2, with 11 bases fitting TRBD1. CDR3 DNA: TGCGCCAGCAGCCCGGGACAGGGGGCCGGGGAGCTGTTTTTT. It encodes CASSPGQGAGELFF.